These T cell receptor beta chains were read from a single sample in a study of OX40 agonist ivuxolimab in advanced cancers. Sequencing used immunoSEQ multiplex PCR; TCRdb keeps in-frame clones, though not all of them. The repertoire holds more than 50,000 clones, about nine tenths seen once, with 10% to 15% in the top ten. Source: CD4+ or CD8+ T cells sorted from blood, taken in a trial of the OX40 agonist ivuxolimab. The receptors come from an adult with an advanced solid tumor such as melanoma, head and neck, liver or kidney cancer. Both conserved end residues are part of each CDR3. A D gene is named only where the DNA matches it firmly. Clone size is stated in some rows and not others, as once, few, many or a class when expanded.

J | size | D | V | CDR3 | DNA
TRBJ2-2 | . | . | TRBV7-3 | CASSLNFGTDTGELFF | TGTGCCAGCAGCTTAAACTTTGGGACGGACACCGGGGAGCTGTTTTTT
TRBJ2-7 | . | . | TRBV5-1 | CASSLSRGDYEQYF | TGCGCCAGCAGCTTGAGCAGGGGTGATTACGAGCAGTACTTC
TRBJ1-5 | . | . | TRBV19 | CARRLQADALGNQPQHF | TGTGCCCGTAGATTACAGGCGGATGCCTTGGGCAATCAGCCCCAGCATTTT
TRBJ1-2 | . | . | TRBV2 | CASSARTVPSYGYTF | TGTGCCAGCAGTGCCCGGACAGTCCCTAGCTATGGCTACACCTTC
TRBJ2-1 | . | . | TRBV29-1 | CSVDPVSLNEQFF | TGCAGCGTTGACCCCGTGTCTCTCAATGAGCAGTTCTTC
TRBJ2-1 | . | . | TRBV7-2 | CASSLAWAEQFF | TGTGCCAGCAGCTTAGCGTGGGCGGAGCAGTTCTTC
TRBJ1-1 | . | TRBD1 | TRBV5-1 | CASSLQQGAMNTEAFF | TGCGCCAGCAGCTTGCAACAGGGGGCTATGAACACTGAAGCTTTCTTT
TRBJ2-7 | . | . | TRBV5-5 | CASTPTTTSYEQYF | TGTGCCAGCACCCCCACGACAACCTCCTACGAGCAGTACTTC
TRBJ2-5 | . | . | TRBV9 | CASSVGVGQETQYF | TGTGCCAGCAGCGTAGGAGTCGGGCAAGAGACCCAGTACTTC
TRBJ1-2 | . | . | TRBV6-6 | CASSYGRVDGYTF | TGTGCCAGCAGTTACGGTCGGGTAGATGGCTACACCTTC
TRBJ2-7 | . | TRBD2 | TRBV27 | CASSRSGGTYEQYF | TGTGCCAGCAGTAGGAGCGGGGGGACCTACGAGCAGTACTTC
TRBJ2-1 | . | TRBD2 | TRBV7-3 | CASSLKGGLAGVGEQFF | TGTGCCAGCAGCTTAAAGGGCGGGCTAGCGGGAGTTGGCGAGCAGTTCTTC
TRBJ2-3 | . | TRBD1 | TRBV5-1 | CASSFTGATDTQYF | TGCGCCAGCAGCTTTACAGGGGCCACAGATACGCAGTATTTT
TRBJ1-2 | . | TRBD1 | TRBV6-6 | CASCADRVTWGYTF | TGTGCCAGCTGTGCCGACAGGGTAACCTGGGGCTACACCTTC
TRBJ2-5 | . | . | TRBV11-2 | CASSLGGQPVETQYF | TGTGCCAGCAGCTTAGGAGGGCAGCCTGTAGAGACCCAGTACTTC
TRBJ2-3 | . | . | TRBV7-9 | CASSLPVEDTQYF | TGTGCCAGCAGCTTACCCGTAGAGGATACGCAGTATTTT
TRBJ1-4 | . | . | TRBV6-1 | CASSEFVRNEKLFF | TGTGCCAGCAGTGAATTTGTTCGAAATGAAAAACTGTTTTTT
TRBJ2-2 | once | TRBD2 | TRBV7-2 | CASSLGPSGGSGELFF | TGTGCCAGCAGCTTAGGTCCCAGCGGGGGGTCCGGGGAGCTGTTTTTT
TRBJ1-4 | . | . | TRBV7-8 | CASSFGREHYEKLFF | TGTGCCAGCAGCTTTGGTCGAGAACACTACGAAAAACTGTTTTTT
TRBJ1-5 | once | . | TRBV2 | CASRPRDGRNNQPQHF | TGTGCCAGCAGGCCGAGGGACGGCAGAAACAATCAGCCCCAGCATTTT
TRBJ2-3 | . | TRBD1 | TRBV5-6 | CASRETGGGTDTQYF | TGTGCCAGCAGAGAGACAGGGGGCGGAACAGATACGCAGTATTTT
TRBJ2-7 | few | . | TRBV4-2 | CASSQDRTLVEQYF | TGTGCCAGCAGCCAAGATAGGACGCTAGTTGAGCAGTACTTC
TRBJ2-3 | few | TRBD1 | TRBV5-1 | CASSERQGTDTQYF | TGCGCCAGCAGCGAAAGACAGGGAACAGATACGCAGTATTTT
TRBJ1-2 | . | . | TRBV2 | CASSAAANYGYTF | TGTGCCAGCAGTGCGGCCGCCAACTATGGCTACACCTTC
TRBJ1-2 | . | . | TRBV2 | CASSVGETYGYTF | TGTGCCAGCAGTGTTGGGGAGACCTATGGCTACACCTTC
TRBJ2-3 | . | . | TRBV29-1 | CSVVGAERTDTQYF | TGCAGCGTTGTTGGAGCAGAGCGGACAGATACGCAGTATTTT
TRBJ1-4 | . | . | TRBV7-9 | CASSPGDERKKLFF | TGTGCCAGCAGCCCGGGCGACGAGCGGAAAAAACTGTTTTTT
TRBJ2-1 | . | . | TRBV13 | CASSLDLGGGNEQFF | TGTGCCAGCAGCTTAGATTTAGGAGGGGGGAATGAGCAGTTCTTC
TRBJ2-3 | . | . | TRBV7-2 | CASSLVKLSTDTQYF | TGTGCCAGCAGCCTAGTGAAACTCAGCACAGATACGCAGTATTTT
TRBJ2-1 | . | . | TRBV6-1 | CASSDGKSYNEQFF | TGTGCCAGCAGCGACGGGAAATCCTACAATGAGCAGTTCTTC
TRBJ2-7 | once | . | TRBV12-2 | CASRPFGSEIWYF | TGTGCAAGTCGCCCCTTCGGCAGCGAAATTTGGTACTTC
TRBJ1-6 | few | . | TRBV19 | CASGGENYSPLHF | TGTGCCAGTGGGGGGGAGAACTATTCACCCCTCCACTTT
TRBJ1-4 | . | TRBD1 | TRBV5-1 | CASSRGTGAGGNEKLFF | TGCGCCAGCAGCCGTGGGACAGGGGCTGGGGGAAATGAAAAACTGTTTTTT
TRBJ2-7 | . | . | TRBV11-1 | CASSLIGESVYEQYF | TGTGCCAGCAGCTTAATAGGGGAGTCAGTCTACGAGCAGTACTTC
TRBJ2-2 | . | TRBD1 | TRBV11-3 | CASSSGQDIAGELFF | TGTGCCAGCAGCTCGGGACAGGATATCGCCGGGGAGCTGTTTTTT